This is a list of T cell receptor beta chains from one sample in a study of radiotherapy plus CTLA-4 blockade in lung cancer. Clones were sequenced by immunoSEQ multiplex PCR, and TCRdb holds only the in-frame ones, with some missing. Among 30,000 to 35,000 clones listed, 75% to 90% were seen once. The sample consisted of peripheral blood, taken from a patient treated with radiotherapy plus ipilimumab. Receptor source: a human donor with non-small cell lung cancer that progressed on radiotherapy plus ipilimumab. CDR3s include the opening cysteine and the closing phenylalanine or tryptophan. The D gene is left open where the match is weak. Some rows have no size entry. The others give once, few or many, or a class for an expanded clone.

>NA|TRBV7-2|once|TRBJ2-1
CASSLGVSRRVSNEQFF
TGTGCCAGCAGCTTAGGAGTTAGCAGGAGGGTGAGCAATGAGCAGTTCTTC
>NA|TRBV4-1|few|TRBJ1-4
CASSPPTVATNEKLFF
TGCGCCAGCAGCCCGCCTACAGTGGCAACTAATGAAAAACTGTTTTTT
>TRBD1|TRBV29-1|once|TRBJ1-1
CSVSPGQGGTEAFF
TGCAGCGTAAGCCCGGGACAGGGAGGAACTGAAGCTTTCTTT
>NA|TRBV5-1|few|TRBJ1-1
CASSLGPDAGVAFF
TGCGCCAGCAGCTTGGGTCCGGACGCGGGTGTAGCTTTCTTT
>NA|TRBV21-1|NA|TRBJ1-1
CASSAGDRLAFF
TGTGCCAGCAGCGCAGGGGACAGGCTAGCTTTCTTT
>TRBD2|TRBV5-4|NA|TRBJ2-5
CASSLTSGAQETQYF
TGTGCCAGCAGCTTGACTAGCGGGGCCCAAGAGACCCAGTACTTC
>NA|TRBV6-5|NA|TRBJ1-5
CASSYSFRYSNQPQHF
TGTGCCAGCAGTTACTCCTTCCGTTATAGCAATCAGCCCCAGCATTTT
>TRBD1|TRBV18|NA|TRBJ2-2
CASSTGTGADTGELFF
TGTGCCAGCTCAACGGGGACAGGGGCGGACACCGGGGAGCTGTTTTTT
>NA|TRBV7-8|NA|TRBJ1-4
CASSFTTTTKFF
TGTGCCAGCAGCTTTACGACAACCACCAAGTTTTTT
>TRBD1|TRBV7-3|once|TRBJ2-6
CASRTGSSGANVLTF
TGTGCCAGCAGGACAGGGAGCTCTGGGGCCAACGTCCTGACTTTC
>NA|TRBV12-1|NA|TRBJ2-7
CASSSSGTYYEQYF
TGTGCCAGCAGCTCCAGCGGGACCTACTACGAGCAGTACTTC
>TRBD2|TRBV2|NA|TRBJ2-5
CASSEVNSGGVTQYF
TGTGCCAGCAGTGAAGTTAATAGCGGGGGGGTGACCCAGTACTTC
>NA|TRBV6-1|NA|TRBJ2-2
CASSEGLAIAGELFF
TGTGCCAGCAGTGAAGGGCTAGCGATAGCCGGGGAGCTGTTTTTT
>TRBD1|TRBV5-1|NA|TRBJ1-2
CASSPQGGDYGYTF
TGCGCCAGCAGCCCTCAGGGGGGCGACTATGGCTACACCTTC
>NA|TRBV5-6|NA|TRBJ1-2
CASSLLIRTAYGYTF
TGTGCCAGCAGCTTGTTAATCCGGACAGCCTATGGCTACACCTTC
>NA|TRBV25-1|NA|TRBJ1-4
CASSLSATNEKLFF
TGTGCCAGCAGTCTCTCTGCAACTAATGAAAAACTGTTTTTT
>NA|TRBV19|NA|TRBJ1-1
CASSIGRNTEAFF
TGTGCCAGTAGTATAGGTCGGAACACTGAAGCTTTCTTT
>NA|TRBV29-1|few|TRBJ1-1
CSVDRAGTEAFF
TGCAGCGTTGACAGGGCCGGCACTGAAGCTTTCTTT
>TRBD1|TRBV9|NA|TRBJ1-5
CASSAGTGVDQPQHF
TGTGCCAGCAGCGCTGGGACAGGGGTCGATCAGCCCCAGCATTTT
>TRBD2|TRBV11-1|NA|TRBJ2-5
CASSSQTSGGFQETQYF
TGTGCCAGCAGCTCTCAGACTAGCGGGGGGTTCCAAGAGACCCAGTACTTC
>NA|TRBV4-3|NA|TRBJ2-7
CASSQGWPGAYEQYF
TGCGCCAGCAGCCAAGGCTGGCCGGGGGCCTACGAGCAGTACTTC
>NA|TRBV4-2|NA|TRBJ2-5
CASSSQGGLETQYF
TGTGCCAGCAGCTCCCAGGGGGGCTTGGAGACCCAGTACTTC
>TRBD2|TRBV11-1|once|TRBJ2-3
CASSLGLAGGTDTQYF
TGTGCCAGCAGCTTAGGGCTAGCGGGGGGCACAGATACGCAGTATTTT
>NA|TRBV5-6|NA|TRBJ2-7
CASSLVPGWGTSYEQYF
TGTGCCAGCAGCTTGGTTCCGGGATGGGGAACGTCCTACGAGCAGTACTTC
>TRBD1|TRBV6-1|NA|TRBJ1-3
CASSVDRGGGNTIYF
TGTGCCAGCAGTGTTGACAGGGGAGGCGGAAACACCATATATTTT
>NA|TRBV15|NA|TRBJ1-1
CATPEVSNTEAFF
TGTGCCACCCCCGAGGTATCGAACACTGAAGCTTTCTTT
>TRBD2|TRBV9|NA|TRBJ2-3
CASSVDDSGADTQYF
TGTGCCAGCAGCGTAGATGATAGCGGGGCCGATACGCAGTATTTT
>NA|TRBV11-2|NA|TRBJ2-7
CASSSTYEQYF
TGTGCCAGCAGCTCTACCTACGAGCAGTACTTC
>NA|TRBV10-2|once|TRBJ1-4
CASSDQDPNEKLFF
TGCGCCAGCAGTGATCAGGATCCTAATGAAAAACTGTTTTTT
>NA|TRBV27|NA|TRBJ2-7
CASSREVGRGPHEQYF
TGTGCCAGCAGTCGGGAGGTTGGCAGGGGGCCTCACGAGCAGTACTTC
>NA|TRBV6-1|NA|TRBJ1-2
CASSEGKYGYTF
TGTGCCAGCAGTGAGGGCAAGTATGGCTACACCTTC
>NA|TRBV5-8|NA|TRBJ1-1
CASSLGAGSTEAFF
TGTGCCAGCAGCTTGGGGGCAGGGTCCACTGAAGCTTTCTTT
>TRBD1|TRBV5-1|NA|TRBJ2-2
CASSPSPGQGTAGELFF
TGCGCCAGCAGCCCCTCCCCGGGACAGGGGACGGCCGGGGAGCTGTTTTTT
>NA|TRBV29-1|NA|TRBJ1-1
CSVARGTGNPEAFF
TGCAGCGTTGCCCGGGGGACGGGTAACCCTGAAGCTTTCTTT
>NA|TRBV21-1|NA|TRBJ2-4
CASSKDPPGGLKNIQYF
TGTGCCAGCAGCAAAGATCCACCGGGGGGGCTCAAAAACATTCAGTACTTC
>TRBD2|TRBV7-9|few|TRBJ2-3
CASSLELAGGTDTQYF
TGTGCCAGCAGCTTAGAACTAGCGGGGGGCACAGATACGCAGTATTTT
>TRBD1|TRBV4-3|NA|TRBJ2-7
CASSQYGTGESYEQYF
TGCGCCAGCAGCCAATACGGGACAGGGGAATCCTACGAGCAGTACTTC
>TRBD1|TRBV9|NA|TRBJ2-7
CASSGTGTGGTGEQYF
TGTGCCAGCAGCGGGACCGGGACAGGGGGTACCGGCGAGCAGTACTTC
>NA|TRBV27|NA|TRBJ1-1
CASSLPGQMNTEAFF
TGTGCCAGCAGTTTACCTGGACAGATGAACACTGAAGCTTTCTTT
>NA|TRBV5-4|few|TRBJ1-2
CASSLGGGSGSNYGYTF
TGTGCCAGCAGCTTGGGGGGAGGTTCGGGAAGCAACTATGGCTACACCTTC
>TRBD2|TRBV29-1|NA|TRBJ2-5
CSVPGGAMETQYF
TGCAGCGTTCCGGGGGGGGCTATGGAGACCCAGTACTTC
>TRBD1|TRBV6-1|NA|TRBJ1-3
CASTPAGGYGNTIYF
TGTGCCAGCACCCCGGCAGGGGGGTATGGAAACACCATATATTTT
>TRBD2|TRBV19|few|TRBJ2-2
CASASQGGTGELFF
TGTGCCAGTGCCTCGCAGGGAGGGACCGGGGAGCTGTTTTTT